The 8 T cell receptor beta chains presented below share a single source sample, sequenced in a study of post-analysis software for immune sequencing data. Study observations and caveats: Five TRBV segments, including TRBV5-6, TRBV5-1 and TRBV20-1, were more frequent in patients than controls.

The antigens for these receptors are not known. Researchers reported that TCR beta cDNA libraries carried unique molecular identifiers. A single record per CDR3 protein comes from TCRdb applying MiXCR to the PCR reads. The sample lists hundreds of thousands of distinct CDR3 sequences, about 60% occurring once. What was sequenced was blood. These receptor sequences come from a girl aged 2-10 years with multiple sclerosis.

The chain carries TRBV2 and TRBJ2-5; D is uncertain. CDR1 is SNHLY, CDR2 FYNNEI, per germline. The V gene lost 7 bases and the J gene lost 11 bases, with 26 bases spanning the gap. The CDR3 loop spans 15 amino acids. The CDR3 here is CASTGGEDSYNEQYF. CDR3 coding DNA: TGTGCCAGCACGGGTGGAGAAGATTCCTACAATGAGCAGTACTTC.

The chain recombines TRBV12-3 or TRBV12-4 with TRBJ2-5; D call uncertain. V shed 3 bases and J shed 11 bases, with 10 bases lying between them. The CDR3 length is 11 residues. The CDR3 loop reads CASSFGRWQYF. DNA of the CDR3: TGTGCCAGCAGTTTCGGGCGGTGGCAGTACTTC.

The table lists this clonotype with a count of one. The DNA of the CDR3 is TGTGCCAGCAGTGACCCTCAAGGGGCAGAGACCCAGTACTTC. This gives the protein CASSDPQGAETQYF. V usage is TRBV2 and J usage is TRBJ2-5; possible D gene TRBD1, 5 bases. The germline V gene has CDR1 SNHLY and CDR2 FYNNEI. The CDR3 runs to 14 residues. The V end was cut by 3 bases, the J end by 4 bases, with 12 bases between.

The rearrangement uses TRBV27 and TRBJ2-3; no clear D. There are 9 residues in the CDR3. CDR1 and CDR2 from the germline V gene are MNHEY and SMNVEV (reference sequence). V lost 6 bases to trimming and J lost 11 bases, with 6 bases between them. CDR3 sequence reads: CASRWGQYF. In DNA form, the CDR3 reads TGTGCCAGCAGGTGGGGGCAGTATTTT.

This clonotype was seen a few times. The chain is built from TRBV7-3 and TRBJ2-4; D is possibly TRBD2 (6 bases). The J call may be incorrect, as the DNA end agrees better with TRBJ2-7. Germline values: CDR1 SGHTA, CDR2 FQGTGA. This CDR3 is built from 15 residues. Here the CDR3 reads CASSLGTSPIYEQYF. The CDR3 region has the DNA TGTGCCAGCAGCTTAGGTACTAGCCCTATCTACGAGCAGTACTTC.

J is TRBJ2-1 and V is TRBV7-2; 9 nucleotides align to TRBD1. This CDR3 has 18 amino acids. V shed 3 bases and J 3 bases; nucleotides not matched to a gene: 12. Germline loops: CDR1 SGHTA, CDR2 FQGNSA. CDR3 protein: CASSFQFNGTGFYNEQFF. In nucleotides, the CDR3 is TGTGCCAGCAGCTTCCAGTTTAACGGGACAGGGTTCTACAATGAGCAGTTCTTC. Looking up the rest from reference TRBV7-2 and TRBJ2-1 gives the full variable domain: GAGVSQSPSNKVTEKGKDVELRCDPISGHTALYWYRQSLGQGLEFLIYFQGNSAPDKSGLPSDRFSAERTGGSVSTLTIQRTQQEDSAVYLCASSFQFNGTGFYNEQFFGPGTRLTVL.

CDR3 in DNA: TGTGCCAGCAGTCCCCCGGGACAGAACTATGGCTACACCTTC. It encodes CASSPPGQNYGYTF. This chain links TRBV12-3 or TRBV12-4 with TRBJ1-2; 7 positions agree with TRBD1. The J segment lost 2 bases and the V segment lost 5 bases, leaving 5 bases of the junction unmatched. The CDR3 spans 14 residues.

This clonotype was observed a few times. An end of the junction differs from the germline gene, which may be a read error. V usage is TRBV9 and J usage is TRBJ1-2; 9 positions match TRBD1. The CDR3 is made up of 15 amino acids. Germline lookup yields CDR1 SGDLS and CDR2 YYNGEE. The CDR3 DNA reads TGTGCCGGCAGCGCCCTTACAGGGGGCGAGGGTGGCTACACCTTC. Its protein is CAGSALTGGEGGYTF.